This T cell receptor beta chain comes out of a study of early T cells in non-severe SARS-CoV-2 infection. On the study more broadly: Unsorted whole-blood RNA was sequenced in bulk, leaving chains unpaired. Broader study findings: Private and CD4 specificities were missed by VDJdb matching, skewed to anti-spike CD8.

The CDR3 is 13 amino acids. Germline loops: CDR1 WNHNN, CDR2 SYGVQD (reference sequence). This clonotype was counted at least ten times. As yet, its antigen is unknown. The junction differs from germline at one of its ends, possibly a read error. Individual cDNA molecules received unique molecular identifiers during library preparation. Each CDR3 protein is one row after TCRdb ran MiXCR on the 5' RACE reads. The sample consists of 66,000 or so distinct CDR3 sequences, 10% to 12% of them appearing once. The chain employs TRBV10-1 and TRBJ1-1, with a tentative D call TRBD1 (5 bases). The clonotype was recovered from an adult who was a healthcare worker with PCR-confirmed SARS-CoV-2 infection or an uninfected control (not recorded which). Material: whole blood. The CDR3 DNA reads TGCGCCAGCAGTGCATCCGGGGACGGAAAAATGAATTTT. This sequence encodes CASSASGDGKMNF.